This T cell receptor (beta chain) was recovered during a study of T-cell reconstitution after alpha-beta-depleted transplantation in children. Construction of the TCRbeta library involved unique molecular identifiers. TCRdb processed the PCR reads anew with MiXCR; each CDR3 protein has one entry. The repertoire holds just over 350,000 distinct CDR3 sequences, with approximately 12% as singletons. The ends lost 2 bases at V and 2 bases at J; junction bases unmatched: 2. Germline V gene data show CDR1 as SQVTM and CDR2 as ANQGSEA. The CDR3 spans 13 residues. This TCR came from a human donor who donated a stem cell graft to a child with Fanconi anemia. The V and J genes are TRBV29-1 and TRBJ2-5, with 7 bases fitting TRBD2. The starting material was PBMCs, obtained from the stem cell graft. CDR3 coding DNA: TGCAGCGTTGAAAGGGGAGGGCAAGAGACCCAGTACTTC. This sequence encodes CSVERGGQETQYF.